These T cell receptor beta chains were read from a single sample in a study of T-cell memory formation after mild COVID-19. A single record per CDR3 protein comes from TCRdb applying MiXCR to the 5' RACE reads. The sample has 450,000 to 650,000 distinct CDR3 sequences, just over 20% seen once. Source material: PBMCs or a T cell subset sorted from them (not recorded which). These receptors all stem from an adult woman who had mild COVID-19 (a few samples of this study predate the infection). Cell type and time point are not known. Both conserved end residues are part of each CDR3. The D gene is left open where the match is weak.

d_call	v_call	cdr3_length	j_call	cdr3_aa
.	TRBV19	15	TRBJ1-5	CASSIKAGINQPQHF
.	TRBV12-3/TRBV12-4	16	TRBJ1-5	CASSFLYGQSNQPQHF
.	TRBV7-3	14	TRBJ2-2	CASSYSQGTGELFF
.	TRBV5-1	12	TRBJ2-7	CASSLGQKGQYF
.	TRBV7-3	14	TRBJ2-1	CASSPAPKGNEQFF
.	TRBV7-7	13	TRBJ1-5	CASSLDRFQPQHF
TRBD1	TRBV18	13	TRBJ1-2	CASSPDRLRGYTF
TRBD2	TRBV7-9	15	TRBJ2-1	CASSSGTSGRNEQFF
TRBD1	TRBV7-8	17	TRBJ1-2	CASSLSRAGGYRNGYTF
.	TRBV7-3	14	TRBJ2-1	CASSLTGAGDEQFF
TRBD1	TRBV7-6	16	TRBJ2-4	CASSPSRGLDKNIQYF
TRBD1	TRBV12-3/TRBV12-4	14	TRBJ2-5	CASSLDRVKETQYF
TRBD1	TRBV7-2	16	TRBJ1-1	CASSTIYRGRDTEAFF
TRBD2	TRBV19	14	TRBJ2-7	CASSGLAPSYEQYF
TRBD2	TRBV20-1	17	TRBJ2-1	CSARGYVTSGGADEQFF
TRBD1	TRBV6-2/TRBV6-3	18	TRBJ1-1	CASSPRTGASIRDTEAFF
TRBD1	TRBV30	14	TRBJ1-4	CAWSDGQGVEKLFF
.	TRBV2	13	TRBJ1-1	CASGRELNTEAFF
.	TRBV30	13	TRBJ1-1	CAWSVGGNTEAFF
.	TRBV6-6	15	TRBJ2-7	CASSTSFSEGYEQYF
.	TRBV19	13	TRBJ2-2	CASRVANTGELFF
TRBD2	TRBV5-1	13	TRBJ2-1	CASSPLADNEQFF
.	TRBV12-3/TRBV12-4	13	TRBJ1-1	CASSLYGDTEAFF
TRBD2	TRBV7-9	16	TRBJ2-1	CASSLAKLAGESEQFF
.	TRBV25-1	19	TRBJ2-1	CASSEFGSEGSSTPNEQFF
.	TRBV29-1	12	TRBJ2-3	CSVETPRDTQYF
.	TRBV24-1	17	TRBJ2-3	CATSDAAVSDHTDTQYF
.	TRBV7-9	15	TRBJ2-3	CASSSPGSWTDTQYF
TRBD1	TRBV7-3	17	TRBJ2-2	CASSSPGGTGITGELFF
.	TRBV9	14	TRBJ2-2	CASSVGTTTGELFF
TRBD2	TRBV6-1	15	TRBJ2-1	CASSDWREVLNEQFF
TRBD2	TRBV7-9	16	TRBJ2-1	CASSTRTSGSGNEQFF
.	TRBV5-8	14	TRBJ2-5	CASSLRREQETQYF
TRBD1	TRBV9	14	TRBJ1-2	CASSTWTGDYGYTF
.	TRBV10-3	19	TRBJ2-6	CAISELKTGASRGANVLTF
TRBD1	TRBV2	16	TRBJ2-7	CASSAFGTEDKYEQHF
TRBD1	TRBV18	15	TRBJ1-1	CASSPGTGLGTEAFF
TRBD2	TRBV7-9	16	TRBJ2-5	CASSPTSAGGAETQYF
.	TRBV7-6	17	TRBJ1-2	CASSLAVGGRFNYGYTF
.	TRBV5-1	18	TRBJ2-5	CASSLAPAVRLGGETQYF
TRBD1	TRBV11-2	14	TRBJ2-2	CASSWTGNTGELFF
.	TRBV7-2	15	TRBJ1-5	CASSLVGAAGQPQHF
.	TRBV4-3	15	TRBJ2-3	CASSQGRTVTDTQYF
.	TRBV2	18	TRBJ1-2	CASSHRADGPRLDYGYTF